This T cell receptor beta chain was retrieved from a study of blood T cell repertoires in COVID-19. The wider study: The United States, Italy and Spain supplied acute and convalescent COVID-19 samples. The analysed material was cDNA or gDNA that came from T cells, B-cell-depleted T cells, or PBMCs.

Per the study methods: Using reference gene primer amplification, nucleated cell counts were estimated. TCRdb's table, derived via immunoSEQ multiplex PCR, lists solely in-frame clones and lacks some. V and J calls and clone size are copied from that table; D and trimming were computed from the DNA. The data show more than 300,000 clones, more than 70% seen once. Donors of Cohort 3 who recovered were those that had two negative PCRs, clearance, or symptom resolution. Germline values: CDR1 SGHTA, CDR2 FQGNSA. This CDR3 has 14 amino acids. Trimming removed 0 bases at V and 2 bases at J, with 7 bases between.

Sequencing was performed on PBMCs or T cells enriched from blood (not recorded which). The sequence came from a woman between 18 and 29 years old who had recovered from COVID-19. This chain uses TRBV7-2 with TRBJ1-2; D gene uncertain. For the CDR3, the DNA is TGTGCCAGCAGCTTAGCGCGGTCAAACTATGGCTACACCTTC. Amino acids: CASSLARSNYGYTF.